These 14 T cell receptor beta chains share one sample of origin, sequenced in a study of post-analysis software for immune sequencing data. General observations from the study: A few TRBV segments, TRBV5-6, TRBV5-1 and TRBV20-1 among them, were found more frequent in patients than controls.

For these receptors, no antigen is known. Built from TCR beta cDNA, the libraries had unique molecular identifiers in them. Via MiXCR, TCRdb re-called the PCR reads, giving one row per CDR3 protein. The table shows approximately 250,000 distinct CDR3 sequences, with roughly a third occurring only once. The sample comprised blood. All receptors derive from a girl aged 10-17 years with multiple sclerosis.

The chain couples TRBV20-1 to TRBJ1-5; 10 bases align to TRBD1. V trimming: 3 bases; J trimming: 6 bases; junction bases outside the gene matches: 11. This CDR3 contains 16 residues. Germline V lookup: CDR1 DFQATT, CDR2 SNEGSKA (reference sequence). The CDR3 spells CSASVTLRQGAQPQHF. CDR3 sequence (DNA): TGCAGTGCTAGCGTGACCCTTCGACAGGGGGCTCAGCCCCAGCATTTT.

The sample holds many counts of this clonotype. This rearrangement joins TRBV20-1 to TRBJ1-5; TRBD1 matches at 8 bases. This CDR3 comprises 14 residues. The germline CDR1 and CDR2 sequences are DFQATT and SNEGSKA (reference sequence). With V trimmed by 0 bases and J by 6 bases, 4 bases remained unmatched. The CDR3 sequence is CSARERTGIQPQHF. The DNA for the CDR3 is TGCAGTGCTAGAGAGCGGACAGGGATTCAGCCCCAGCATTTT.

This clonotype was observed at least ten times. The V and J genes are TRBV28 and TRBJ2-3; 10 nucleotides line up with TRBD2. Germline trimming cut 5 bases from V and 5 bases from J; bases unmatched to any gene: 7. CDR3 length: 15 residues. Germline V gene lookup returns CDR1 MDHEN and CDR2 SYDVKM. Here the CDR3 reads CASSGGTSERDTQYF. The CDR3 nucleotides are TGTGCCAGCAGTGGGGGGACTAGCGAAAGAGATACGCAGTATTTT.

This clonotype has a handful of counts. It may be a read error: a sequence one base away is much more abundant. This rearrangement joins TRBV5-1 to TRBJ2-7; 12 positions match TRBD2. V trimming: 5 bases; J trimming: 7 bases; junction bases outside the gene matches: 10. The CDR3 is made up of 15 amino acids. Germline CDR1 and CDR2: SGHRS and YFSETQ. CDR3 amino acids: CASSQTSGSGSEQYF. The CDR3 bases are TGCGCCAGCAGTCAGACTAGCGGGAGTGGTAGTGAGCAGTACTTC. Full variable domain (remainder filled in from reference TRBV5-1 and TRBJ2-7): KAGVTQTPRYLIKTRGQQVTLSCSPISGHRSVSWYQQTPGQGLQFLFEYFSETQRNKGNFPGRFSGRQFSNSRSEMNVSTLELGDSALYLCASSQTSGSGSEQYFGPGTRLTVT.

This clonotype has only a few counts. The chain is built from TRBV12-3 or TRBV12-4 and TRBJ2-3; 7 bases map to TRBD1. The junction had 7 bases not matched to a gene; V was cut back by 4 bases and J by 0 bases. The CDR3 sequence is 16 residues long. CDR3 bases: TGTGCCAGCAGTTCGACCGGGACAGACAGCACAGATACGCAGTATTTT. Protein sequence: CASSSTGTDSTDTQYF.

V usage is TRBV19 and J usage is TRBJ1-5; D is ambiguous. The CDR3 totals 13 residues. The V end was cut by 3 bases, the J end by 5 bases, with 8 bases between. In germline, CDR1 is LNHDA, CDR2 SQIVND (reference sequence). CDR3 sequence: CASSMPGDQPQHF. The CDR3, as DNA: TGTGCCAGTAGTATGCCCGGGGATCAGCCCCAGCATTTT.

About this clonotype: A much larger clone differs from this one at a single base, so this may be a read error. This chain joins TRBV24-1 and TRBJ2-5; 7 positions agree with TRBD1. The CDR3 is 13 residues long. Germline CDR1 KGHDR, CDR2 SFDVKD. CDR3 sequence (DNA): TGTGTCACCAGCTTCCGACAGGGTGAGACCCAGTACTTC. As protein: CVTSFRQGETQYF.

The CDR3 DNA reads TGTGCCAGCAGCTTAAACCAGCGGGGCCACAATGAGCAGTTCTTC. Translated, it gives CASSLNQRGHNEQFF. This rearrangement joins TRBV13 to TRBJ2-1, with 7 bases lining up with TRBD2. Germline assignment: CDR1 PRHDT and CDR2 FYEKMQ (reference sequence). The CDR3 extends over 15 amino acids. J was trimmed by 5 bases and V by 2 bases; bases with no gene match: 6.

This chain uses TRBV20-1 with TRBJ2-7; 11 bases fit TRBD2. CDR3 length: 13 residues. After removal of 3 bases from V and 2 bases from J, the junction contained 0 bases not matched to a gene. Germline CDR1 and CDR2: DFQATT and SNEGSKA (reference sequence). Here the CDR3 DNA reads TGCAGTGCTAGGGGACTAGCGGCCTACGAGCAGTACTTC. This gives the protein CSARGLAAYEQYF.

The V call is TRBV18, the J call TRBJ2-1; 14 nucleotides line up with TRBD2. Looked up from germline, CDR1 is KGHSH and CDR2 is LQKENI. This CDR3 contains 18 residues. The junction had 7 bases not matched to a gene; V was cut back by 4 bases and J by 2 bases. This chain's CDR3 is CASSLKGTSGSTYNEQFF. In nucleotides, the CDR3 is TGTGCCAGCTCACTTAAGGGGACTAGCGGGAGTACCTACAATGAGCAGTTCTTC.

The chain recombines TRBV20-1 with TRBJ1-5; 10 bases map to TRBD1. The CDR3 sequence is 14 residues long. Trimming at V came to 5 bases and at J to 6 bases, leaving 7 bases not matched to a gene. Germline V gene data show CDR1 as DFQATT and CDR2 as SNEGSKA (reference sequence). CDR3 DNA sequence: TGCAGTGCTGGCCGGGACAGGGGCGGTCAGCCCCAGCATTTT. Its translation is CSAGRDRGGQPQHF.

This clonotype was counted ten times or more. This chain connects TRBV20-1 to TRBJ2-1, with 12 nucleotides matching TRBD2. The CDR3 sequence is 14 residues long. Germline V lookup: CDR1 DFQATT, CDR2 SNEGSKA (reference sequence). Trimming at V came to 1 base and at J to 8 bases, leaving 3 bases not matched to a gene. The CDR3 sequence is CSARGLAGGHEQFF. In DNA, the CDR3 is TGCAGTGCTAGAGGTCTAGCGGGAGGGCATGAGCAGTTCTTC.

This clonotype showed up many times. The V call is TRBV11-2, the J call TRBJ2-7; TRBD1 aligns across 8 bases. Near its end, the DNA agrees better with TRBJ2-5, so the J call may be wrong. The CDR3 extends over 13 amino acids. CDR1 is SGHAT, CDR2 FQNNGV, per germline. CDR3 loop: CASSFETGATQYF. CDR3 sequence (DNA): TGTGCCAGCAGCTTCGAGACAGGGGCGACCCAGTACTTC.

This clonotype appeared many times. The chain couples TRBV7-9 to TRBJ2-1; 7 positions match TRBD1. The ends lost 5 bases at V and 4 bases at J; junction bases unmatched: 5. From germline, CDR1 is SEHNR and CDR2 FQNEAQ (reference sequence). The CDR3 runs 14 residues. For the CDR3, the DNA is TGTGCCAGCAGCCCCGGGACAGCGTACAATGAGCAGTTCTTC. Its translation: CASSPGTAYNEQFF.